This T cell receptor beta chain was obtained from a study of regulatory T cells in long-lasting Graves disease. Arm-PCR with iRepertoire HTBI primers amplified the CDR3 regions for these TCR beta libraries. Original processing notes: Sequenced samples collectively carried 60 to 75 TRBV and roughly 15 TRBJ segments. One entry per CDR3 protein, called by TCRdb with MiXCR from the multiplex PCR reads. TCRdb, rather than the study authors, made the V and J calls. The repertoire consists of about 400,000 distinct CDR3 sequences, with around 15% occurring once and the leading ten covering 22%. This CDR3 region has 18 residues. Germline V lookup: CDR1 SGHRS, CDR2 YFSETQ. The time point is: newly diagnosed GD, antithyroid drugs for less than 3 months. From PBMCs, RNA was extracted and then used to make the TCR library.

This clonotype originated in a female donor with Graves disease. The sequenced sample was peripheral blood mononuclear cells (PBMCs), obtained at new diagnosis, from a patient treated with antithyroid drugs. This chain connects TRBV5-1 to TRBJ2-3; 14 bases are shared with TRBD2. The DNA end is a closer match to TRBJ2-1, so the J assignment may be wrong. CDR3 protein: CASRRGLAGVTSDNEQFF. CDR3 DNA sequence: TGCGCCAGCAGGAGGGGACTAGCGGGAGTGACGTCCGACAATGAGCAGTTCTTC.